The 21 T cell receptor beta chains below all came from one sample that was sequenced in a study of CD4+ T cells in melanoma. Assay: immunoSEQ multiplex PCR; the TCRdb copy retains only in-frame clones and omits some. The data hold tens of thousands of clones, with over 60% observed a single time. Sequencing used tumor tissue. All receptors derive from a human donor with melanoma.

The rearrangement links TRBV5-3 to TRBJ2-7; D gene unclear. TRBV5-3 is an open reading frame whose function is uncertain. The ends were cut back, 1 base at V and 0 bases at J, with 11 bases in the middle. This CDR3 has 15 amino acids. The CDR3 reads CARSLFHWSSYEQYF. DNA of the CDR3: TGTGCCAGAAGCTTGTTTCACTGGAGCTCCTACGAGCAGTACTTC.

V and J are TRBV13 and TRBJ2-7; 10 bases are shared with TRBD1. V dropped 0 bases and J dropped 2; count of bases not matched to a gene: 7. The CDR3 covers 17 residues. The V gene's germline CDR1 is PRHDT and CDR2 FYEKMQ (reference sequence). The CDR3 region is CASSLGRLGTGAYEQYF. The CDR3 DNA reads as TGTGCCAGCAGCTTAGGACGCTTGGGGACAGGGGCCTACGAGCAGTACTTC.

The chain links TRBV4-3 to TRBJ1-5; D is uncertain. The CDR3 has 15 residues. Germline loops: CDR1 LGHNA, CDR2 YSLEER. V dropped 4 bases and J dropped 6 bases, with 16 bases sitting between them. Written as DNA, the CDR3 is TGCGCCAGCAGCCTGGAATTCGGGAAATTTCAGCCCCAGCATTTT. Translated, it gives CASSLEFGKFQPQHF.

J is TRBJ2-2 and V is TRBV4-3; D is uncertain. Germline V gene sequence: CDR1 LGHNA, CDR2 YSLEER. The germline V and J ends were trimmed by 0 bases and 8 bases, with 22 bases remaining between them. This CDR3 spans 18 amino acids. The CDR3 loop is CASSQDSIGVSFGGELFF. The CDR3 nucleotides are TGCGCCAGCAGCCAAGACTCTATAGGCGTTAGCTTTGGGGGGGAGCTGTTTTTT.

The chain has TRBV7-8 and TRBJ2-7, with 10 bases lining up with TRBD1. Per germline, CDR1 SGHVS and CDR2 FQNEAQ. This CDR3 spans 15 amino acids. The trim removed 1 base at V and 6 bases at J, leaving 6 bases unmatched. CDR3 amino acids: CASSLGGTGDIEQYF. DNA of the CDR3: TGTGCCAGCAGCTTAGGGGGGACAGGGGACATCGAGCAGTACTTC. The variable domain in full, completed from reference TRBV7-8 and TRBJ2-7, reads GAGVSQSPRYKVAKRGQDVALRCDPISGHVSLFWYQQALGQGPEFLTYFQNEAQLDKSGLPSDRFFAERPEGSVSTLKIQRTQQEDSAVYLCASSLGGTGDIEQYFGPGTRLTVT.

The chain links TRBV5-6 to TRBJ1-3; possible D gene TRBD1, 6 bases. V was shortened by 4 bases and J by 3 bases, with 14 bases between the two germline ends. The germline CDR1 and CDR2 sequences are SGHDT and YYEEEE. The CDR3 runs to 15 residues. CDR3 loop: CASSPETGLGNTIYF. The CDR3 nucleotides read TGTGCCAGCAGCCCGGAAACAGGGCTTGGAAACACCATATATTTT.

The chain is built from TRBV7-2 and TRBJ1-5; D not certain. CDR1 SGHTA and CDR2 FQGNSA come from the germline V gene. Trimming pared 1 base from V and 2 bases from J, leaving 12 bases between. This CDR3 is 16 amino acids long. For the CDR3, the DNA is TGTGCCAGCAGCTTAGTTCATCAAGCCGGCAATCAGCCCCAGCATTTT. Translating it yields CASSLVHQAGNQPQHF.

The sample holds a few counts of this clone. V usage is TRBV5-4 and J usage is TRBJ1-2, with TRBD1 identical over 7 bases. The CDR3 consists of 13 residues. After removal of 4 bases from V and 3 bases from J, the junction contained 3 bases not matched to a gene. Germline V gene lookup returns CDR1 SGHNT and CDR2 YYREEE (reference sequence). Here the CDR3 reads CASSTGTDYGYTF. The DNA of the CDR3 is TGTGCCAGCAGCACAGGGACAGACTATGGCTACACCTTC.

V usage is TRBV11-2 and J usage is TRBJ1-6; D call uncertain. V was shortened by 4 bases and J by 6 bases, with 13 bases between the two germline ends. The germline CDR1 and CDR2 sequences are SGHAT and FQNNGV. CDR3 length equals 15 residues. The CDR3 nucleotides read TGTGCCAGCAGCTCCGACTGGGCCATTAATTCACCCCTCCACTTT. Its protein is CASSSDWAINSPLHF.

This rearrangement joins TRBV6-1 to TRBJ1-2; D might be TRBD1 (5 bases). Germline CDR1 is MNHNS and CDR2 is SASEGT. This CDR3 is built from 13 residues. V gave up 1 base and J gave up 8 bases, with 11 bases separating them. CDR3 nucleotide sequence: TGTGCCAGCAGTGAAGTTCAGGGATCAGGCTACACCTTC. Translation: CASSEVQGSGYTF.

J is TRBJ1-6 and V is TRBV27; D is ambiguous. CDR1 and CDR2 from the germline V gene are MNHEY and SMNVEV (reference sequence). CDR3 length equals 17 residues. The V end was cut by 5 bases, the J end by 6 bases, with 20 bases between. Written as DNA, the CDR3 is TGTGCCAGCAGTCCCCGCCCCGGGCGGGGATTTAATTCACCCCTCCACTTT. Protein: CASSPRPGRGFNSPLHF.

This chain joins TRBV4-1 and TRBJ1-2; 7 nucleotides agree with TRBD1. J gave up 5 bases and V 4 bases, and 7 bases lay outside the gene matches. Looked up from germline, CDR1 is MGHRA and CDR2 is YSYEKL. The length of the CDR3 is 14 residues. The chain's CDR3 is CASSPGQQGYGYTF. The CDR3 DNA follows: TGCGCCAGCAGCCCGGGACAGCAAGGGTATGGCTACACCTTC.

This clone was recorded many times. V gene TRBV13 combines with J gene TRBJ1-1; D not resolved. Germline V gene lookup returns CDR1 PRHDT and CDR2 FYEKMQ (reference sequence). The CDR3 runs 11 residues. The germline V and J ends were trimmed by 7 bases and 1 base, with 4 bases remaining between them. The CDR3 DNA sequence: TGTGCCAGCAAAGGGAACACTGAAGCTTTCTTT. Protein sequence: CASKGNTEAFF.

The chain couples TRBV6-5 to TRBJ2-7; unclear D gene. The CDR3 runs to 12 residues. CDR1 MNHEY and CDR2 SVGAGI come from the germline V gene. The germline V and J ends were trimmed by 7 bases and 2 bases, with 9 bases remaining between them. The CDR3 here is CASTGRAYEQYF. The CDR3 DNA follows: TGTGCCAGCACGGGCCGTGCCTACGAGCAGTACTTC.

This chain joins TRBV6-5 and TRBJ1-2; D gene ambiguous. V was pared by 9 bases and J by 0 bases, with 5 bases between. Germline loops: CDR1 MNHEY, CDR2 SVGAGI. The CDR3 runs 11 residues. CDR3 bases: TGTGCCAGTAGATCTAACTATGGCTACACCTTC. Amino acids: CASRSNYGYTF.

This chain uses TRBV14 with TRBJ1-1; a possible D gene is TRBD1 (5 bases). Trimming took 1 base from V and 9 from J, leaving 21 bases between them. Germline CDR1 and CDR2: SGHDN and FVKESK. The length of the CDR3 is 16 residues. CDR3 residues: CASSQGPARRQSKAFF. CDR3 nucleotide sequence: TGTGCCAGCAGCCAAGGTCCAGCCCGAAGACAGTCAAAAGCTTTCTTT.

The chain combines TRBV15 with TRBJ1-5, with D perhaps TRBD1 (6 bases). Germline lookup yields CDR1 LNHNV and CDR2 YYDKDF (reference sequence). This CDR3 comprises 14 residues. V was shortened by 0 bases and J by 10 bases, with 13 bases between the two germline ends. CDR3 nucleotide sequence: TGTGCCACCAGCAGAGATCGGGGGCAGGGTCCCCAGCATTTT. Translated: CATSRDRGQGPQHF.

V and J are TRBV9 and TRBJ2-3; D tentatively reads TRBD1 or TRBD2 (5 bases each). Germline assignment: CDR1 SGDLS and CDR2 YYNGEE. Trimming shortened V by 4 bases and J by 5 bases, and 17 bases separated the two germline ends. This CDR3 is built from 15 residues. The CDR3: CASSSLVGVRDTQYF. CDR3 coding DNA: TGTGCCAGCAGCTCCCTGGTGGGGGTGAGAGATACGCAGTATTTT.

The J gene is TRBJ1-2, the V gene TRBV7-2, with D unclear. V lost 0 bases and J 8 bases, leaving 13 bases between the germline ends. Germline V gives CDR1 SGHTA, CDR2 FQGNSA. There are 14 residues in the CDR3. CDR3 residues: CASSLASDNPGYTF. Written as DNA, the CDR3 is TGTGCCAGCAGCTTAGCTTCTGACAATCCGGGCTACACCTTC.

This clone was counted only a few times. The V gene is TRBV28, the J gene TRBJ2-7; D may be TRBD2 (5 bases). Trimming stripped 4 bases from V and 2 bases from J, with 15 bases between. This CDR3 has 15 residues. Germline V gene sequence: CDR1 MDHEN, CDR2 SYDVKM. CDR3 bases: TGTGCCAGCAGTTCCGGGATGGATCTGCCCTACGAGCAGTACTTC. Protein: CASSSGMDLPYEQYF.

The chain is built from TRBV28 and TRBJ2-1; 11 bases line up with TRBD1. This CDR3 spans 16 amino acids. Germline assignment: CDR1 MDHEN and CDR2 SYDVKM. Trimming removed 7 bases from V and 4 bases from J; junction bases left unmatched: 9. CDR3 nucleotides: TGTGCCAGCACAGCCGCCGGGACAGGGGGTTACAATGAGCAGTTCTTC. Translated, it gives CASTAAGTGGYNEQFF.